What follows describes a single T cell receptor (beta chain). TCRdb's table, derived via immunoSEQ multiplex PCR, lists solely in-frame clones and lacks some. The data show 75,000 to 80,000 clones, with around nine tenths seen just once and 6.2% held by the top ten. CDR1 is LGHNT and CDR2 is FRNRAP in the germline V gene. J gave up 3 bases and V 5 bases, and 6 bases lay outside the gene matches. The CDR3 runs to 14 residues. The record originates from a study of OX40 agonist ivuxolimab in advanced cancers. The source was CD4+ or CD8+ T cells sorted from blood, collected in a trial of the OX40 agonist ivuxolimab. This TCR came from an adult with an advanced solid tumor such as melanoma, head and neck, liver or kidney cancer. The J gene is TRBJ1-1, the V gene TRBV12-5, with 7 bases that match TRBD1. CDR3 protein: CASGADRAYTEAFF. CDR3 DNA: TGTGCTAGTGGTGCCGACAGGGCTTACACTGAAGCTTTCTTT.